The source of this T cell receptor (beta chain) is a study of T cells of healthy individuals. After removal of 5 bases from V and 3 bases from J, the junction contained 6 bases not matched to a gene. Germline V gene data show CDR1 as DFQATT and CDR2 as SNEGSKA (reference sequence). The CDR3 contains 14 residues. TCRdb re-analysed the 5' RACE reads in MiXCR, keeping a single row per CDR3 protein. The sample contains about 53,000 distinct CDR3 sequences, 14% to 15% of which appear only once. The table lists this clonotype with many counts. This receptor was taken from a human donor in good health. This chain connects TRBV20-1 to TRBJ2-2; 7 nucleotides line up with TRBD1. In DNA, the CDR3 is TGCAGTGCTTTCAGGGGGATCGACACCGGGGAGCTGTTTTTT. Amino acid sequence: CSAFRGIDTGELFF.